The clone carrying this T cell receptor (beta chain) appeared many times. The antigen remains undetermined. The data originate from a study of identical twins. TCRdb analysed the 5' RACE reads with MiXCR anew, one entry per CDR3 protein. The table records about 890,000 distinct CDR3 sequences, over 9% of them present only once. V shed 3 bases and J shed 5 bases, with 13 bases lying between them. The germline CDR1 and CDR2 sequences are SQVTM and ANQGSEA. The CDR3 extends over 14 amino acids. The study, taken as a whole, reports: Weaker excess sharing between twins was seen in beta out-of-frame sequences. With monozygotic twins, out-of-frame TCR alpha sharing exceeded what models estimated. For cord blood, abundant beta clonotypes had fewer insertions, unlike memory repertoires, which showed none.

This sample also appeared in a second study, on yellow fever vaccine responses in identical twins.

Sequencing input: PBMCs. The source of this sequence is a woman aged 18-29 years in good health. The V call is TRBV29-1, the J call TRBJ2-2; unclear D gene. The CDR3 loop is CSVEASKRTGELFF. CDR3 nucleotides: TGCAGCGTTGAGGCCAGTAAGAGAACCGGGGAGCTGTTTTTT.